The 14 T cell receptor beta chains below all came from one sample that was sequenced in a study of radiotherapy plus CTLA-4 blockade in lung cancer (dated by TCRdb to between 2017 and 2018). Libraries were constructed by the immunoSEQ multiplex PCR assay. As stored in TCRdb, this immuneACCESS dataset retains in-frame rearrangements with V and J assigned. A fraction of the clones does not appear; measured against another copy, unresolved V genes explain less than half of the discrepancy, and the remainder lacks a known reason. This sample has around 82,000 clones in its table, and more than 75% of those were observed once. Jointly, the top ten make up 15% to 20% of the sample. Sequencing used peripheral blood, obtained from a patient treated with radiotherapy plus ipilimumab. The receptors derive from a human donor with non-small cell lung cancer that progressed on radiotherapy plus ipilimumab.

J is TRBJ2-1 and V is TRBV7-2; TRBD2 matches at 8 bases. Germline trimming cut 0 bases from V and 2 bases from J; bases unmatched to any gene: 6. Germline V lookup: CDR1 SGHTA, CDR2 FQGNSA. This CDR3 comprises 17 residues. In nucleotides, the CDR3 is TGTGCCAGCAGCTTAGCGGCCAGCGGGGGAGCCTACAATGAGCAGTTCTTC. Its translation: CASSLAASGGAYNEQFF.

In this sample, this clone turned up once. The rearrangement links TRBV13 to TRBJ2-1, with 10 nucleotides matching TRBD1. CDR1 is PRHDT, CDR2 FYEKMQ, per germline (reference sequence). The CDR3 contains 16 residues. Trimming at V came to 1 base and at J to 7 bases, leaving 7 bases not matched to a gene. The CDR3 loop is CASSLAGTGELNEQFF. Here the CDR3 DNA reads TGTGCCAGCAGCTTAGCCGGGACAGGGGAATTAAATGAGCAGTTCTTC.

This clone has just a few counts. The rearrangement links TRBV20-1 to TRBJ1-1; 9 bases fit TRBD1. This CDR3 comprises 11 residues. The V gene's germline CDR1 is DFQATT and CDR2 SNEGSKA (reference sequence). The ends lost 6 bases at V and 8 bases at J; junction bases unmatched: 4. The CDR3 region is CSAPGQGEAFF. CDR3 bases: TGCAGTGCCCCGGGACAGGGAGAAGCTTTCTTT.

This sequence joins TRBV6-5 and TRBJ1-6; D is unresolved. This CDR3 contains 12 residues. In germline, CDR1 is MNHEY, CDR2 SVGAGI. V gave up 6 bases and J gave up 8 bases, with 8 bases separating them. The CDR3 nucleotides are TGTGCCAGCAGCAGGCGGGATTCACCCCTCCACTTT. It translates to CASSRRDSPLHF.

CDR3 in amino acids: CASIKNTRGDTQYF. The CDR3 DNA reads as TGTGCCAGCATCAAAAACACTCGGGGAGATACGCAGTATTTT. This chain connects TRBV7-8 to TRBJ2-3; the D gene is possibly TRBD2 (5 bases). There are 14 residues in the CDR3. V dropped 7 bases and J dropped 5 bases, with 16 bases sitting between them. CDR1 and CDR2 (germline): SGHVS, FQNEAQ.

The count of this clone is one. This chain uses TRBV11-2 with TRBJ1-1; D not certain. Germline CDR1 reads SGHAT; CDR2 reads FQNNGV. V was trimmed by 3 bases and J by 4 bases, leaving 9 bases between them. CDR3 length: 13 amino acids. The CDR3 sequence is CASSFDRGTEAFF. DNA for the CDR3: TGTGCCAGCAGCTTCGACCGGGGCACTGAAGCTTTCTTT.

This sequence joins TRBV5-4 and TRBJ2-7; tentative D call: TRBD1 (7 bases). The length of the CDR3 is 14 residues. V lost 0 bases and J 4 bases, leaving 11 bases between the germline ends. Germline values: CDR1 SGHNT, CDR2 YYREEE (reference sequence). The CDR3, as DNA: TGTGCCAGCAGCTTGGACGGGGGACAGTACGAGCAGTACTTC. The encoded protein is CASSLDGGQYEQYF.

This sequence joins TRBV7-9 and TRBJ1-6, with 8 bases fitting TRBD1. Trimming cost V 5 bases and J 9 bases; bases outside gene matches: 9. Germline V gene data show CDR1 as SEHNR and CDR2 as FQNEAQ (reference sequence). This CDR3 spans 15 amino acids. The CDR3 DNA reads TGTGCCAGCAGCCCATCCGGGACAGGCCTTTCACCCCTCCACTTT. Residues: CASSPSGTGLSPLHF.

V gene TRBV19 combines with J gene TRBJ2-2, with 11 bases lining up with TRBD1. Germline V gene data show CDR1 as LNHDA and CDR2 as SQIVND (reference sequence). V dropped 4 bases and J dropped 12; count of bases not matched to a gene: 4. The CDR3 loop spans 13 amino acids. CDR3 region: CASSTQDRGQLFF. CDR3 in DNA: TGTGCCAGTAGTACTCAGGACAGGGGGCAGCTGTTTTTT.

This clone has just a few counts. The chain links TRBV5-1 to TRBJ1-1; D is unclear. V was cut by 4 bases and J by 1 base, with 8 bases left in between. The CDR3 contains 13 residues. CDR1 SGHRS and CDR2 YFSETQ come from the germline V gene. The CDR3 region is CASSTTENTEAFF. The DNA of the CDR3 is TGCGCCAGCAGCACCACAGAGAACACTGAAGCTTTCTTT.

The chain links TRBV18 to TRBJ2-7; D gene ambiguous. Trimming took off 1 base at V and 3 bases at J, with 10 bases between the two ends. Germline lookup yields CDR1 KGHSH and CDR2 LQKENI. The CDR3 sequence is 14 residues long. CDR3 residues: CASSPREFDYEQYF. CDR3 nucleotides: TGTGCCAGCTCACCACGAGAGTTTGACTACGAGCAGTACTTC.

The gene calls are TRBV7-9 and TRBJ2-5, with TRBD2 as a possible D gene (5 bases). This CDR3 is built from 15 residues. Germline V gene data show CDR1 as SEHNR and CDR2 as FQNEAQ (reference sequence). The V gene lost 3 bases and the J gene lost 5 bases, with 16 bases spanning the gap. CDR3 nucleotide sequence: TGTGCCAGCAGCTTTGGGCACGGCCCGGGGGAGACCCAGTACTTC. Translated: CASSFGHGPGETQYF.

The J gene is TRBJ2-7, the V gene TRBV2, with D possibly TRBD2 on 7 matching bases. The CDR3 is 15 amino acids. V lost 3 bases and J 1 base, leaving 13 bases between the germline ends. Germline values: CDR1 SNHLY, CDR2 FYNNEI. CDR3 sequence: CASSEEGGASYEQYF. Here the CDR3 DNA reads TGTGCCAGCAGTGAGGAGGGGGGGGCATCCTACGAGCAGTACTTC.

The chain recombines TRBV25-1 with TRBJ2-6; D is unclear. The CDR3 is 12 amino acids. Trimming took off 5 bases at V and 2 bases at J, with 1 base between the two ends. The V gene's germline CDR1 is MGHDK and CDR2 SYGVNS. For the CDR3, the DNA is TGTGCCAGCAGTACTGGGGCCAACGTCCTGACTTTC. Translation gives CASSTGANVLTF.